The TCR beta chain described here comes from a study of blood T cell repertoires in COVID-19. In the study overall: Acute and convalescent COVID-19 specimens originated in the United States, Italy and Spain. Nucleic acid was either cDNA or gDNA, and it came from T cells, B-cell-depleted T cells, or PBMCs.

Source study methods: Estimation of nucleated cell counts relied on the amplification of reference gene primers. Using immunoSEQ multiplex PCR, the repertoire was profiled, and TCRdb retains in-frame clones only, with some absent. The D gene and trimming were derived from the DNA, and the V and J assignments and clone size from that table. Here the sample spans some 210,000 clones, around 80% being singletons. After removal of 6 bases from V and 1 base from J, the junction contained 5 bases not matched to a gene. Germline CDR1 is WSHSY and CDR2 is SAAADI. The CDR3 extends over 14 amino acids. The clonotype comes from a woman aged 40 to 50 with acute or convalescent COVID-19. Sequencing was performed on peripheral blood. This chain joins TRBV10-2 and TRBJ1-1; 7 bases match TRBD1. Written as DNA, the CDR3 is TGCGCCAGCAGCCAACAGGGGTCGAACACTGAAGCTTTCTTT. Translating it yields CASSQQGSNTEAFF.